A single sample is the source of the 13 T cell receptor beta chains below, sequenced in a study of T cell changes during pregnancy in multiple sclerosis. Method: immunoSEQ multiplex PCR; TCRdb's copy keeps in-frame clones and lacks some. The sample lists about 100,000 clones; 85% to 95% were seen once. Sequencing was performed on peripheral blood, taken in the third trimester of pregnancy. These TCRs come from a female donor in good health, enrolled as a control in a pregnancy study.

The V gene is TRBV7-2, the J gene TRBJ1-2, with unresolved D. Between the trimmed V and J ends, which lost 3 bases and 4 bases, there was a span of 18 bases. The CDR3 length is 16 residues. The germline gives CDR1 SGHTA, CDR2 FQGNSA. This chain's CDR3 is CASSLTGGGVIYGYTF. The CDR3 DNA reads as TGTGCCAGCAGCTTGACGGGCGGAGGAGTTATCTATGGCTACACCTTC.

The chain carries TRBV7-2 and TRBJ1-1, with TRBD1 as a possible D gene (6 bases). Deletions cut 5 bases from V and 1 base from J, with 11 bases between. Germline CDR1 is SGHTA and CDR2 is FQGNSA. The CDR3 is 14 amino acids. The CDR3 nucleotides read TGTGCCAGCAGCAAACAGGGTTCGAACACTGAAGCTTTCTTT. Translated, it gives CASSKQGSNTEAFF.

This rearrangement joins TRBV7-6 to TRBJ2-1; TRBD2 might be the D (5 bases). This CDR3 contains 13 residues. V shed 1 base and J shed 8 bases, with 9 bases lying between them. Germline values: CDR1 SGHVS, CDR2 FNYEAQ. In DNA form, the CDR3 reads TGTGCCAGCAGCTTAGGAGGGAATTATGAGCAGTTCTTC. It codes for CASSLGGNYEQFF.

The chain links TRBV19 to TRBJ1-2; D might be TRBD1 (6 bases). CDR3 length: 14 amino acids. Between the trimmed V and J ends, which lost 1 base and 8 bases, there was a span of 14 bases. Germline values: CDR1 LNHDA, CDR2 SQIVND (reference sequence). The CDR3 nucleotides are TGTGCCAGTAGTATAGTAGCAGGGGATCGCGGCTACACCTTC. Translating gives CASSIVAGDRGYTF. The complete variable domain, with remaining parts taken from reference TRBV19 and TRBJ1-2, reads DGGITQSPKYLFRKEGQNVTLSCEQNLNHDAMYWYRQDPGQGLRLIYYSQIVNDFQKGDIAEGYSVSREKKESFPLTVTSAQKNPTAFYLCASSIVAGDRGYTFGSGTRLTVV.

The rearrangement uses TRBV7-9 and TRBJ1-1, with 9 bases matching TRBD1. The CDR3 contains 16 residues. Looked up from germline, CDR1 is SEHNR and CDR2 is FQNEAQ (reference sequence). The junction had 13 bases not matched to a gene; V was cut back by 8 bases and J by 3 bases. The CDR3 DNA sequence: TGTGCCAGCGGCCAAACAGGGGGCAGATCGGACACTGAAGCTTTCTTT. It codes for CASGQTGGRSDTEAFF. The entire variable domain, with the rest obtained from reference TRBV7-9 and TRBJ1-1, is as follows: DTGVSQNPRHKITKRGQNVTFRCDPISEHNRLYWYRQTLGQGPEFLTYFQNEAQLEKSRLLSDRFSAERPKGSFSTLEIQRTEQGDSAMYLCASGQTGGRSDTEAFFGQGTRLTVV.

V gene TRBV7-2 combines with J gene TRBJ1-4, with 8 bases aligning to TRBD1. The CDR3 sequence is 14 residues long. Germline V gives CDR1 SGHTA, CDR2 FQGNSA. The J segment lost 8 bases and the V segment lost 5 bases, leaving 7 bases of the junction unmatched. The CDR3 sequence is CASSPGTGGEKLFF. The CDR3 region has the DNA TGTGCCAGCAGCCCGGGGACAGGTGGGGAAAAACTGTTTTTT.

The chain carries TRBV9 and TRBJ1-6, with a possible D match to TRBD1 (5 bases). Trimming pared 0 bases from V and 7 bases from J, leaving 11 bases between. The CDR3 consists of 15 residues. Germline V gene lookup returns CDR1 SGDLS and CDR2 YYNGEE. In DNA form, the CDR3 reads TGTGCCAGCAGCGTAGAAACAGGTGGGAATTCACCCCTCCACTTT. This encodes CASSVETGGNSPLHF. Full variable domain (remainder filled in from reference TRBV9 and TRBJ1-6): DSGVTQTPKHLITATGQRVTLRCSPRSGDLSVYWYQQSLDQGLQFLIQYYNGEERAKGNILERFSAQQFPDLHSELNLSSLELGDSALYFCASSVETGGNSPLHFGNGTRLTVT.

V is TRBV19 and J is TRBJ2-3, with 15 bases lining up with TRBD2. The CDR3 consists of 15 residues. The V gene end was trimmed by 5 bases and the J gene end by 6 bases; junction bases not matched to a gene: 3. The germline V gene encodes CDR1 LNHDA and CDR2 SQIVND (reference sequence). CDR3 region: CASSDGTSGGDTQYF. CDR3 DNA: TGTGCCAGTAGTGACGGGACTAGCGGGGGGGATACGCAGTATTTT.

The chain employs TRBV2 and TRBJ1-1; D is uncertain. The CDR3 consists of 14 residues. V was cut by 1 base and J by 2 bases, with 8 bases left in between. Germline-derived CDR1 and CDR2 are SNHLY and FYNNEI. The CDR3 DNA follows: TGTGCCAGCAGTGAAGTGTCCGGTAACACTGAAGCTTTCTTT. It codes for CASSEVSGNTEAFF.

This chain uses TRBV15 with TRBJ1-2, with unresolved D. CDR1 is LNHNV and CDR2 is YYDKDF in the germline V gene (reference sequence). Trimming stripped 0 bases from V and 5 bases from J, with 13 bases between. The CDR3 totals 15 residues. CDR3 residues: CATSRDRAEGYGYTF. CDR3 DNA sequence: TGTGCCACCAGCAGAGATCGGGCGGAGGGATATGGCTACACCTTC.

J is TRBJ1-2 and V is TRBV6-4, with 9 bases identical to TRBD1. V shed 3 bases, J shed 3 bases, and the junction held 2 bases outside the gene matches. Germline-derived CDR1 and CDR2 are MRHNA and SNTAGT. The CDR3 length is 14 residues. In nucleotides, the CDR3 is TGTGCCAGCAGTGAAGGGACAGGGTACTATGGCTACACCTTC. Translation gives CASSEGTGYYGYTF.

CDR3 DNA sequence: TGTGCCAGCAGCCCATCGGGGGTTGGGGCCAACGTCCTGACTTTC. It is translated as CASSPSGVGANVLTF. The chain uses TRBV7-8 and TRBJ2-6, with a possible D match to TRBD2 (6 bases). V was trimmed by 5 bases and J by 3 bases, leaving 11 bases between them. Germline values: CDR1 SGHVS, CDR2 FQNEAQ. The CDR3 is made up of 15 amino acids.

The chain employs TRBV30 and TRBJ1-2; D gene uncertain. Trimming removed 5 bases from V and 4 bases from J, with 14 bases in between. From germline, CDR1 is GTSNPN and CDR2 SVGIG (reference sequence). There are 13 residues in the CDR3. CDR3 region: CAWVPGIGYGYTF. The DNA for the CDR3 is TGTGCCTGGGTCCCCGGGATCGGCTATGGCTACACCTTC.